This TCR beta chain was observed in a study of patients and donors after allogeneic stem cell transplantation. TCRdb reprocessed the RT-PCR reads via MiXCR and lists one record per CDR3 protein. The table has roughly 230,000 distinct CDR3 sequences, less than 15% seen once. The CDR3 runs 14 residues. V lost 8 bases, J lost 3 bases, and 9 bases stayed unmatched. The germline CDR1 and CDR2 sequences are SNHLY and FYNNEI. This clonotype turned up a few times. The J gene is TRBJ1-2, the V gene TRBV2; TRBD1 agrees at 7 bases. The receptor's source is a human donor who was either an allogeneic HSCT recipient or a stem cell or donor lymphocyte infusion donor (not recorded which). It is not recorded whose cells these are; they may come from a transplant donor. The sequencing sample was made of blood, either unsorted or a sorted T cell fraction (not recorded which). CDR3 in amino acids: CASADRIADYGYTF. The CDR3 region has the DNA TGTGCCAGCGCGGACAGGATAGCGGACTATGGCTACACCTTC. Variable domain in full (rest from reference TRBV2 and TRBJ1-2): EPEVTQTPSHQVTQMGQEVILRCVPISNHLYFYWYRQILGQKVEFLVSFYNNEISEKSEIFDDQFSVERPDGSNFTLKIRSTKLEDSAMYFCASADRIADYGYTFGSGTRLTVV.